A single sample is the source of the 15 T cell receptor beta chains below, sequenced in a study of blood T cell repertoires in COVID-19. Assay used: immunoSEQ multiplex PCR; TCRdb lists only in-frame clones, some missing. Of approximately 300,000 clones listed, less than 85% were seen once; the top ten hold 1.5% to 2%. The sample taken for sequencing was PBMCs or T cells enriched from blood (not recorded which). Every receptor here comes from a woman younger than 45 who had been exposed to COVID-19.

The rearrangement links TRBV28 to TRBJ1-6; D gene uncertain. Looked up from germline, CDR1 is MDHEN and CDR2 is SYDVKM. The CDR3 loop spans 14 amino acids. Trimming cost V 3 bases and J 8 bases, with 11 bases left between them. The CDR3 region has the DNA TGTGCCAGCAGTTTCTCCTCACGAGATTCACCCCTCCACTTT. This gives the protein CASSFSSRDSPLHF.

The chain has TRBV10-3 and TRBJ1-2, with TRBD1 matching over 7 bases. The CDR3 has 15 amino acids. The V gene end was trimmed by 10 bases and the J gene end by 3 bases; junction bases not matched to a gene: 14. Per germline, CDR1 ENHRY and CDR2 SYGVKD. CDR3 protein: CATAPLDREDYGYTF. CDR3 nucleotide sequence: TGTGCCACCGCCCCCCTAGACAGGGAGGACTATGGCTACACCTTC.

The chain uses TRBV7-2 and TRBJ1-1; weak D call: TRBD1 (6 bases). V lost 3 bases and J 5 bases, leaving 13 bases between the germline ends. This CDR3 is built from 14 residues. Germline CDR1 SGHTA, CDR2 FQGNSA. As DNA, the CDR3 is TGTGCCAGCAGCTTTCACAGGGCGGAGACTGAAGCTTTCTTT. Its protein product is CASSFHRAETEAFF. Complete variable domain (other parts from reference TRBV7-2 and TRBJ1-1): GAGVSQSPSNKVTEKGKDVELRCDPISGHTALYWYRQSLGQGLEFLIYFQGNSAPDKSGLPSDRFSAERTGGSVSTLTIQRTQQEDSAVYLCASSFHRAETEAFFGQGTRLTVV.

The V call is TRBV5-1, the J call TRBJ1-4; the D gene is possibly TRBD1 (5 bases). The CDR3 totals 18 residues. The germline gives CDR1 SGHRS, CDR2 YFSETQ. V was pared by 0 bases and J by 0 bases, with 15 bases between. CDR3 sequence (DNA): TGCGCCAGCAGCTTGGGTAGGGGCAGCGAGGCAACTAATGAAAAACTGTTTTTT. Translating gives CASSLGRGSEATNEKLFF.

J is TRBJ1-2 and V is TRBV20-1; D gene uncertain. Germline V lookup: CDR1 DFQATT, CDR2 SNEGSKA (reference sequence). With 4 bases removed from V and 4 bases from J, the gap between germline ends came to 7 bases. The CDR3 sequence is 11 residues long. This CDR3 is CSATTTYGYTF. The CDR3 DNA reads as TGCAGTGCTACTACCACCTATGGCTACACCTTC.

The chain employs TRBV7-2 and TRBJ1-6, with 7 nucleotides matching TRBD1. This CDR3 is 14 amino acids long. V gave up 5 bases and J gave up 9 bases; unmatched junction bases: 7. Germline V lookup: CDR1 SGHTA, CDR2 FQGNSA. CDR3 nucleotides: TGTGCCAGCAGCCTATCAACAGGGGTTTCACCCCTCCACTTT. Protein product: CASSLSTGVSPLHF.

The chain carries TRBV3-1 (or the pseudogene TRBV3-2) and TRBJ2-2, with a tentative D call TRBD1 (6 bases). The V gene's germline CDR1 is LGHDT and CDR2 YNNKEL (reference sequence). CDR3 length equals 15 residues. Between the trimmed V and J ends, which lost 3 bases and 0 bases, there was a span of 8 bases. The CDR3 nucleotides are TGTGCCAGCAGCCATAGACAGGCGAACACCGGGGAGCTGTTTTTT. As protein: CASSHRQANTGELFF.

This chain joins TRBV5-1 and TRBJ1-6; D call uncertain. This CDR3 is 16 amino acids long. Trimming shortened V by 0 bases and J by 3 bases, and 10 bases separated the two germline ends. Germline lookup yields CDR1 SGHRS and CDR2 YFSETQ. In DNA, the CDR3 is TGCGCCAGCAGCTTGGCAGGTCGACGCTATAATTCACCCCTCCACTTT. Protein sequence: CASSLAGRRYNSPLHF.

The chain employs TRBV7-9 and TRBJ2-1; TRBD2 is a possible D gene (6 bases). Germline V lookup: CDR1 SEHNR, CDR2 FQNEAQ (reference sequence). Trimming shortened V by 1 base and J by 7 bases, and 20 bases separated the two germline ends. The CDR3 extends over 17 amino acids. DNA for the CDR3: TGTGCCAGCAGCTTAGTCGTCCTAACGGGAGCTTTGAATGAGCAGTTCTTC. Protein: CASSLVVLTGALNEQFF.

This clone was observed a single time. The chain recombines TRBV20-1 with TRBJ2-5, with no clear D. The germline CDR1 and CDR2 sequences are DFQATT and SNEGSKA (reference sequence). The CDR3 has 11 amino acids. Trimming pared 4 bases from V and 10 bases from J, leaving 13 bases between. Here the CDR3 reads CSAIIIVLQYF. CDR3 in DNA: TGCAGTGCTATTATAATCGTTCTCCAGTACTTC.

The CDR3 sequence is CASRARGKTNTGELFF. CDR3 nucleotide sequence: TGTGCCAGCAGGGCAAGAGGTAAAACGAACACCGGGGAGCTGTTTTTT. V is TRBV7-8 and J is TRBJ2-2; D unresolved. Per the germline V gene, CDR1 is SGHVS and CDR2 is FQNEAQ. This CDR3 region has 16 residues. The germline V and J ends were trimmed by 6 bases and 0 bases, with 14 bases remaining between them.

This chain uses TRBV6-1 with TRBJ1-5, with D possibly being TRBD1 (6 bases). The CDR3 is made up of 14 amino acids. V shed 0 bases and J shed 5 bases, with 8 bases lying between them. The V gene's germline CDR1 is MNHNS and CDR2 SASEGT. CDR3 coding DNA: TGTGCCAGCAGTGAAGCAGGGGGTGATCAGCCCCAGCATTTT. Amino acid sequence: CASSEAGGDQPQHF.

The rearrangement uses TRBV18 and TRBJ2-2; a possible D gene is TRBD2 (5 bases). Trimming pared 3 bases from V and 1 base from J, leaving 12 bases between. Germline V gene lookup returns CDR1 KGHSH and CDR2 LQKENI. This CDR3 has 16 residues. The CDR3 DNA follows: TGTGCCAGCTCACCGAGGGTTCTTATGAACACCGGGGAGCTGTTTTTT. It translates to CASSPRVLMNTGELFF.

The rearrangement uses TRBV28 and TRBJ1-1; no reliable D call. Trimming left V 6 bases short and J 4 bases short, with 15 bases between. The CDR3 has 14 amino acids. Germline CDR1 and CDR2: MDHEN and SYDVKM. The CDR3 bases are TGTGCCAGCAGAGAAGGCCCAGGCTCCACTGAAGCTTTCTTT. Translated: CASREGPGSTEAFF.

This clone was counted ten times or more. The chain employs TRBV4-3 and TRBJ1-3; no firm D call. The CDR3 covers 17 residues. The germline V gene has CDR1 LGHNA and CDR2 YSLEER. V gave up 4 bases and J gave up 1 base, with 17 bases separating them. In nucleotides, the CDR3 is TGCGCCAGCAGCCCAGAGTCCAGGCTGATTTCTGGAAACACCATATATTTT. This gives the protein CASSPESRLISGNTIYF.